The next 20 T cell receptor beta chains were all read from a single sample in a study of cytomegalovirus exposure and HLA in healthy donors. Primers: 60 Vbeta forward and 13 Jbeta reverse. Data came from immunoSEQ multiplex PCR; TCRdb stores just in-frame clones and leaves some out. The data contain about 94,000 clones, roughly three fifths of them singletons. The sequenced sample consisted of PBMCs. These receptors were taken from a man aged 25 to 45 in good health and CMV-seronegative.

This clone turned up a few times. The CDR3 loop reads CASKVGYRNQPQHF. CDR3 coding DNA: TGTGCCAGCAAAGTCGGGTATCGTAATCAGCCCCAGCATTTT. V usage is TRBV6-1 and J usage is TRBJ1-5; D is uncertain. The ends were cut back, 7 bases at V and 4 bases at J, with 14 bases in the middle. Germline V lookup: CDR1 MNHNS, CDR2 SASEGT. This CDR3 contains 14 residues.

The gene calls are TRBV2 and TRBJ2-5, with D possibly TRBD1 on 5 matching bases. This CDR3 has 16 amino acids. V was pared by 3 bases and J by 4 bases, with 18 bases between. Germline-derived CDR1 and CDR2 are SNHLY and FYNNEI. This chain's CDR3 is CASSDARERYRETQYF. Here the CDR3 DNA reads TGTGCCAGCAGTGACGCCAGGGAACGGTATAGAGAGACCCAGTACTTC.

The J gene is TRBJ2-3, the V gene TRBV12-5; the match to TRBD2 covers 13 bases. This CDR3 contains 18 residues. Germline CDR1 LGHNT, CDR2 FRNRAP. Unmatched junction bases numbered 10, after V lost 4 bases and J lost 3 bases. The CDR3 sequence: CASGSDITGLAGTDTQYF. The CDR3 coding sequence is TGTGCTAGTGGTTCTGACATCACGGGACTAGCGGGAACAGATACGCAGTATTTT.

This clone has more than one count but fewer than ten. The chain recombines TRBV28 with TRBJ2-1, with 11 bases identical to TRBD2. The germline V gene encodes CDR1 MDHEN and CDR2 SYDVKM. The CDR3 has 17 amino acids. V was clipped by 5 bases and J by 4 bases; unmatched bases: 10. The CDR3 nucleotides read TGTGCCAGCAGTCATACCCCACTAGCGGGAGCTTACAATGAGCAGTTCTTC. Its translation is CASSHTPLAGAYNEQFF.

The gene calls are TRBV28 and TRBJ2-1; 7 positions agree with TRBD1. Trimming at V came to 6 bases and at J to 0 bases, leaving 2 bases not matched to a gene. Germline V lookup: CDR1 MDHEN, CDR2 SYDVKM. This CDR3 is built from 14 residues. CDR3 protein: CASSGTASYNEQFF. The CDR3 region has the DNA TGTGCCAGCAGCGGGACAGCCTCCTACAATGAGCAGTTCTTC.

As for this clone: Other DNA sequences of this sample code for an identical CDR3. The chain combines TRBV7-3 with TRBJ2-4; possible D gene TRBD2, 5 bases. The CDR3 is made up of 16 amino acids. V gave up 0 bases and J gave up 4 bases, with 13 bases separating them. CDR1 is SGHTA, CDR2 FQGTGA, per germline. This CDR3 reads CASSLTTPGGKNIQYF. In DNA, the CDR3 is TGTGCCAGCAGCTTAACAACCCCCGGCGGGAAAAACATTCAGTACTTC.

CDR3 DNA: TGTGCCAGCTCCAGACAGATTAACACCGGGGAGCTGTTTTTT. Protein: CASSRQINTGELFF. The J gene is TRBJ2-2, the V gene TRBV27, with D tentatively TRBD1 (5 bases). V was cut by 8 bases and J by 2 bases, with 12 bases left in between. Germline assignment: CDR1 MNHEY and CDR2 SMNVEV (reference sequence). The CDR3 contains 14 residues.

This clone was seen only once. The V gene is TRBV28, the J gene TRBJ1-5; D unclear. V lost 6 bases to trimming and J lost 0 bases, with 12 bases between them. This CDR3 contains 15 residues. The germline V gene has CDR1 MDHEN and CDR2 SYDVKM. The CDR3 spells CASRTDTFSNQPQHF. The CDR3 nucleotides read TGTGCCAGCAGAACTGACACGTTTAGCAATCAGCCCCAGCATTTT.

The rearrangement links TRBV7-8 to TRBJ2-5; 7 positions agree with TRBD1. This CDR3 has 16 amino acids. The ends lost 4 bases at V and 4 bases at J; junction bases unmatched: 12. Germline V gene lookup returns CDR1 SGHVS and CDR2 FQNEAQ. CDR3 bases: TGTGCCAGCAGCTCTACGAATACAGGGGTCGGAGAGACCCAGTACTTC. Translated: CASSSTNTGVGETQYF.

The chain employs TRBV6-1 and TRBJ2-2, with 7 bases fitting TRBD1. CDR1 and CDR2 (germline): MNHNS, SASEGT. The CDR3 is 14 amino acids. Trimming at V came to 6 bases and at J to 3 bases, leaving 4 bases not matched to a gene. CDR3 nucleotide sequence: TGTGCCAGCAGGCCCGGGACAGACACCGGGGAGCTGTTTTTT. It is translated as CASRPGTDTGELFF.

This clone was counted between two and nine times. The chain couples TRBV5-1 to TRBJ2-5, with 13 bases fitting TRBD2. Trimming cost V 0 bases and J 5 bases; bases outside gene matches: 7. The V gene's germline CDR1 is SGHRS and CDR2 YFSETQ. The CDR3 has 17 residues. Here the CDR3 DNA reads TGCGCCAGCAGCTTGGTACTAGCGGGAGGGCCGGATGAGACCCAGTACTTC. Translated: CASSLVLAGGPDETQYF.

The genes are TRBV5-1 and TRBJ2-3; 7 bases are shared with TRBD1. Germline-derived CDR1 and CDR2 are SGHRS and YFSETQ. V gave up 2 bases and J gave up 2 bases; unmatched junction bases: 14. The CDR3 loop spans 18 amino acids. Here the CDR3 reads CASSLQGKGWVNTDTQYF. The CDR3 DNA is TGCGCCAGCAGCTTACAGGGGAAGGGTTGGGTAAACACAGATACGCAGTATTTT.

The rearrangement uses TRBV6-1 and TRBJ2-7, with a tentative D call TRBD1 (6 bases). Trimming pared 7 bases from V and 6 bases from J, leaving 19 bases between. This CDR3 spans 14 amino acids. The V gene's germline CDR1 is MNHNS and CDR2 SASEGT. DNA of the CDR3: TGTGCCAGCACCCTTAAACGGGACACTACCGAGCAGTACTTC. Amino acids: CASTLKRDTTEQYF.

The chain carries TRBV18 and TRBJ1-5, with D possibly matching TRBD1 (5 bases). The CDR3 covers 13 residues. Trimming removed 3 bases at V and 4 bases at J, with 7 bases between. The germline V gene has CDR1 KGHSH and CDR2 LQKENI. In DNA form, the CDR3 reads TGTGCCAGCTCACCGAACAGGAATCAGCCCCAGCATTTT. As protein: CASSPNRNQPQHF.

About this clone itself: Other DNA sequences in the same sample also yield this CDR3. The chain has TRBV7-8 and TRBJ2-2; TRBD2 matches at 9 bases. Germline CDR1 reads SGHVS; CDR2 reads FQNEAQ. V gave up 3 bases and J gave up 0 bases; unmatched junction bases: 2. This CDR3 spans 16 amino acids. CDR3 DNA: TGTGCCAGCAGCTTGCGGGGGGGCGCGAACACCGGGGAGCTGTTTTTT. The encoded protein is CASSLRGGANTGELFF. Looking up the rest from reference TRBV7-8 and TRBJ2-2 gives the full variable domain: GAGVSQSPRYKVAKRGQDVALRCDPISGHVSLFWYQQALGQGPEFLTYFQNEAQLDKSGLPSDRFFAERPEGSVSTLKIQRTQQEDSAVYLCASSLRGGANTGELFFGEGSRLTVL.

The V gene is TRBV29-1, the J gene TRBJ2-3; the D is unclear. CDR1 and CDR2 (germline): SQVTM, ANQGSEA. This CDR3 has 14 residues. V was trimmed by 1 base and J by 0 bases, leaving 8 bases between them. The CDR3 DNA follows: TGCAGCGTTGAAGGGCAGGTTAGCACAGATACGCAGTATTTT. Translated: CSVEGQVSTDTQYF.

This clone was seen only a few times. This chain connects TRBV27 to TRBJ2-7, with 7 nucleotides matching TRBD2. The V segment lost 8 bases and the J segment 6 bases; nucleotides outside the gene matches: 4. The length of the CDR3 is 11 residues. Germline V gene data show CDR1 as MNHEY and CDR2 as SMNVEV (reference sequence). The CDR3 protein is CASDGGGEQYF. For the CDR3, the DNA is TGTGCCAGCGATGGGGGGGGCGAGCAGTACTTC.

This clone was seen only once. This chain uses TRBV7-2 with TRBJ1-5, with 7 nucleotides matching TRBD1. In germline, CDR1 is SGHTA, CDR2 FQGNSA. J gave up 5 bases and V 1 base, and 5 bases lay outside the gene matches. The CDR3 is 15 amino acids. CDR3 sequence (DNA): TGTGCCAGCAGCTTAGGACCAGGGGGTCATCAGCCCCAGCATTTT. Translation gives CASSLGPGGHQPQHF.

The CDR3 DNA is TGTGCCAGTAGAACCCGTGGTGAGTCCGGGGAGCTGTTTTTT. The encoded protein is CASRTRGESGELFF. The chain carries TRBV19 and TRBJ2-2; no clear D gene. Germline V gives CDR1 LNHDA, CDR2 SQIVND (reference sequence). CDR3 length: 14 amino acids. Trimming took 6 bases from V and 6 from J, leaving 14 bases between them.

The chain combines TRBV4-3 with TRBJ1-2; TRBD1 is a possible D gene (6 bases). Trimming pared 4 bases from V and 4 bases from J, leaving 13 bases between. CDR3 length: 14 amino acids. CDR1 and CDR2 (germline): LGHNA, YSLEER. The CDR3 DNA follows: TGCGCCAGCAGCCCACGACAGGAAACCTATGGCTACACCTTC. The encoded protein is CASSPRQETYGYTF.